The clone carrying this T cell receptor beta chain came up a few times. With a J-beta primer mix and a sample-barcoded 5' primer, a second PCR ran about 7 to 12 cycles. TCRdb re-called the 5' RACE reads with MiXCR, one entry per CDR3 protein. The sample holds over 450,000 distinct CDR3 sequences, 24% seen once. This sample was taken from a study of blood T cells in healthy people across ages. Deletions cut 4 bases from V and 6 bases from J, with 13 bases between. The CDR3 runs 14 residues. CDR1 is MGHDK and CDR2 is SYGVNS in the germline V gene. This sample was shared with a second study, whose subject was T cells of mothers and their children.

This receptor was identified in a boy aged 10-17 years in good health. Material for sequencing was blood. The chain has TRBV25-1 and TRBJ2-1; TRBD1 might be the D (6 bases). For the CDR3, the DNA is TGTGCCAGCAGTGTGGTAGGGGGATCCAATGAGCAGTTCTTC. Protein product: CASSVVGGSNEQFF.